This T cell receptor beta chain was recorded in a study of metastatic and nonmetastatic thyroid tumors. Treatment of any kind had been given to no patient before thyroid surgery. TCRdb reanalyzed the PCR reads via MiXCR. The sample lists fewer than 40,000 clones; about 33% were seen once. The CDR3 length is 16 residues. The germline V gene has CDR1 MNHNS and CDR2 SASEGT. With 7 bases clipped from V and 5 bases from J, the junction kept 13 bases outside the gene matches. This clone was seen at least ten times. Sequencing used tumor tissue. The chain couples TRBV6-1 to TRBJ2-2, with 7 bases identical to TRBD1. The receptor was derived from a female donor with papillary thyroid cancer or a benign thyroid nodule (not recorded which). Some clones in this sample may be carry-over from other donors' samples. This CDR3 is CASTPLQGRKTGELFF. The DNA of the CDR3 is TGTGCCAGCACCCCACTACAGGGGAGAAAGACCGGGGAGCTGTTTTTT.